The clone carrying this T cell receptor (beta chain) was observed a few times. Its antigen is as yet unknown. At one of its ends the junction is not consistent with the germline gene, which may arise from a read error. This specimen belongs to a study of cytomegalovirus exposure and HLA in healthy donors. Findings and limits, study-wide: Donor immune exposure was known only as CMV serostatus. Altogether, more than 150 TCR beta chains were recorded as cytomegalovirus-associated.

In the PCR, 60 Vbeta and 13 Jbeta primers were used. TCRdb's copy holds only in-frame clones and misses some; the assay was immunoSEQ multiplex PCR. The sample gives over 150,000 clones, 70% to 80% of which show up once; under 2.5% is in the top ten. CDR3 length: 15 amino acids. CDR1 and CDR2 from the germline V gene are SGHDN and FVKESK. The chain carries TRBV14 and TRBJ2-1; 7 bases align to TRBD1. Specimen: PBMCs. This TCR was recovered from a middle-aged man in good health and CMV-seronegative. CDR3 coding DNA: TGTGCCAGCAGCCGAAGGACAGGCTCCCACAATGAGCAGTTCTTC. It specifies CASSRRTGSHNEQFF.